A selection of T cell receptor beta chains follows, all from one sample in a study of identifying expanded T cells in peripheral blood. The repertoire was sequenced with immunoSEQ multiplex PCR; TCRdb's copy has only in-frame clones and lacks some. Of approximately 59,000 clones in the sample, roughly nine tenths are singletons; the top ten hold 3% to 4%. Source material: blood. The receptors derive from a person between 18 and 70 years old in good health. CDR3s include the opening cysteine and the closing phenylalanine or tryptophan. The D gene is left open where the match is weak. Size tells how often a clone was seen (once, few, many) or the class of an expanded clone, and some rows leave it out.

v_call	cdr3_length	clone_size	j_call	d_call	cdr3_nt	cdr3_aa
TRBV6-6	14	.	TRBJ2-7	TRBD2	TGTGCCAGCAGTTACTCGGGGACTAACTACGAGCAGTACTTC	CASSYSGTNYEQYF
TRBV5-6	16	.	TRBJ2-3	.	TGTGCCAGCAGCTTGGGTCTCGGAGGTATTGCAGATACGCAGTATTTT	CASSLGLGGIADTQYF
TRBV28	15	.	TRBJ1-4	.	TGTGCCAGCAGTTTAAGGACGGAGGGTAATGAAAAACTGTTTTTT	CASSLRTEGNEKLFF
TRBV19	15	.	TRBJ2-1	.	TGTGCCAGTAGTCCCCAGGCCGTGAAATACAATGAGCAGTTCTTC	CASSPQAVKYNEQFF
TRBV11-2	13	.	TRBJ1-1	.	TGTGCCAGCAGCTTAGACATGAACACTGAAGCTTTCTTT	CASSLDMNTEAFF
TRBV19	14	.	TRBJ1-3	.	TGTGCCAGTAGTCCTTCTCAAGTGGGAAACACCATATATTTT	CASSPSQVGNTIYF
TRBV6-5	15	.	TRBJ2-1	TRBD2	TGTGCCAGCAGTTTCAGCGGGGGGGCCGCGAATGAGCAGTTCTTC	CASSFSGGAANEQFF
TRBV6-5	14	.	TRBJ2-7	.	TGTGCCAGCAGTTACGCAGGGCGGGAAAACGAGCAGTACTTC	CASSYAGRENEQYF
TRBV6-5	14	.	TRBJ2-2	.	TGTGCCAGCAGTTACGGGGGGAACACCGGGGAGCTGTTTTTT	CASSYGGNTGELFF
TRBV6-5	14	.	TRBJ1-2	.	TGTGCCAGCAGGGGAGGAGGGGGGATTTCTGGCTACACCTTC	CASRGGGGISGYTF
TRBV9	15	.	TRBJ2-1	TRBD2	TGTGCCAGCAGCGTAGTAGAAGCGGGAGCTATCGAGCAGTTCTTC	CASSVVEAGAIEQFF
TRBV19	14	.	TRBJ2-2	.	TGTGCCAGTAGCGCTGGGGGGATCACCGGGGAGCTGTTTTTT	CASSAGGITGELFF
TRBV7-8	16	once	TRBJ1-6	TRBD1	TGTGCCAGCAGCTTGACAGGGGCCTCCTATAATTCACCCCTCCACTTT	CASSLTGASYNSPLHF
TRBV4-2	14	once	TRBJ2-3	.	TGTGCCAGCAGCAACGGACCCGACACAGATACGCAGTATTTT	CASSNGPDTDTQYF
TRBV10-1	13	.	TRBJ2-6	.	TGCGCCAGCAGTGACCCCGGGGCCAACGTCCTGACTTTC	CASSDPGANVLTF
TRBV7-2	18	.	TRBJ2-2	.	TGTGCCAGCAGCTTAGGTCTTGTCAGGGGCGCGGACACCGGGGAGCTGTTTTTT	CASSLGLVRGADTGELFF
TRBV6-5	16	.	TRBJ2-1	TRBD1	TGTGCCAGCAGTTACGGGGGGACAGGGCTGGGACCAGGGCAGTTCTTC	CASSYGGTGLGPGQFF
TRBV4-1	13	.	TRBJ1-2	.	TGCGCCAGCAGCCAAGAATCGGGGGATGGCTACACCTTC	CASSQESGDGYTF
TRBV5-4	15	.	TRBJ2-3	TRBD1	TGTGCCAGCAGCTTGAAGGGACAGGGGTCAGATACGCAGTATTTT	CASSLKGQGSDTQYF
TRBV5-1	13	.	TRBJ1-1	.	TGCGCCAGCAGCTTGGGACAGACAACTGAAGCTTTCTTT	CASSLGQTTEAFF